This paragraph covers one T cell receptor (beta chain) sequence. This sample was included in a study of OX40 agonist ivuxolimab in advanced cancers. The table came from immunoSEQ multiplex PCR; TCRdb's copy has only in-frame clones and leaves some out. Here the sample spans 40,000 to 65,000 clones, around 82% being singletons. The input for sequencing was CD4+ or CD8+ T cells sorted from blood, taken in a trial of the OX40 agonist ivuxolimab. This TCR came from an adult with an advanced solid tumor such as melanoma, head and neck, liver or kidney cancer.

CDR3 coding DNA: TGTGCCAGAGAGGACAGGGGGCATGGCTACACCTTC. Translating gives CAREDRGHGYTF. The chain has TRBV2 and TRBJ1-2; TRBD1 matches at 11 bases. CDR3 length: 12 residues. Germline assignment: CDR1 SNHLY and CDR2 FYNNEI. Trimming cost V 9 bases and J 6 bases; bases outside gene matches: 3.